These 18 T cell receptor beta chains were all obtained from the same sample, sequenced in a study of shared clonotypes between healthy human individuals (dated by TCRdb to about 2020). The library was prepared using the immunoSEQ multiplex PCR assay. What TCRdb holds here is the immuneACCESS table cut down to in-frame rearrangements. Part of the clones is not present; checked against another copy, under half of the missing clones reflect an unresolved V gene, and the others are unexplained. This sample is represented by some 490,000 clones; about 72% of them were singletons. The ten largest clones capture around 12% of the sample. Sequences were obtained from PBMCs. These receptors were collected from a middle-aged woman in good health. Some clones in this sample may be carry-over from other donors' samples.

V usage is TRBV10-1 and J usage is TRBJ1-2; no clear D gene. From germline, CDR1 is WNHNN and CDR2 SYGVQD (reference sequence). V lost 5 bases to trimming and J lost 4 bases, with 20 bases between them. This CDR3 region has 16 residues. The CDR3, as DNA: TGCGCCAGCAGTCAGTACCGATCGCGAAAGACCTATGGCTACACCTTC. Residues: CASSQYRSRKTYGYTF.

The V call is TRBV14, the J call TRBJ1-2; D gene unclear. The V gene lost 7 bases and the J gene lost 1 base, with 10 bases spanning the gap. CDR1 is SGHDN and CDR2 is FVKESK in the germline V gene. There are 13 residues in the CDR3. The CDR3 DNA is TGTGCCAGCACCCCAGACCGTAACTATGGCTACACCTTC. Translating gives CASTPDRNYGYTF.

The chain links TRBV7-9 to TRBJ1-5, with D unresolved. CDR3 size: 14 residues. V was trimmed by 4 bases and J by 6 bases, leaving 13 bases between them. Germline values: CDR1 SEHNR, CDR2 FQNEAQ (reference sequence). The CDR3 loop is CASSSLFEGQPQHF. CDR3 in DNA: TGTGCCAGCAGCTCCCTATTTGAGGGTCAGCCCCAGCATTTT. The full variable domain, completed using reference TRBV7-9 and TRBJ1-5, is DTGVSQNPRHKITKRGQNVTFRCDPISEHNRLYWYRQTLGQGPEFLTYFQNEAQLEKSRLLSDRFSAERPKGSFSTLEIQRTEQGDSAMYLCASSSLFEGQPQHFGDGTRLSIL.

This clone appeared a single time. The V gene is TRBV2, the J gene TRBJ2-1; possibly TRBD2 for D (5 bases). Trimming left V 6 bases short and J 5 bases short, with 11 bases between. Germline assignment: CDR1 SNHLY and CDR2 FYNNEI. This CDR3 spans 13 amino acids. The CDR3 DNA follows: TGTGCCAGCAGGAGGGAAATTCACAATGAGCAGTTCTTC. Protein: CASRREIHNEQFF. Supplemented by reference TRBV2 and TRBJ2-1, the full variable domain reads EPEVTQTPSHQVTQMGQEVILRCVPISNHLYFYWYRQILGQKVEFLVSFYNNEISEKSEIFDDQFSVERPDGSNFTLKIRSTKLEDSAMYFCASRREIHNEQFFGPGTRLTVL.

The chain couples TRBV5-1 to TRBJ2-5; 9 bases line up with TRBD2. The CDR3 has 15 residues. In germline, CDR1 is SGHRS, CDR2 YFSETQ. Losses at the gene ends were 7 bases for V and 5 bases for J; bases not matched to a gene: 12. For the CDR3, the DNA is TGCGCCAGCGGGACTAGCCAGTTGATAGGGGAGACCCAGTACTTC. Its translation: CASGTSQLIGETQYF.

This clone has a handful of counts. Different DNA sequences within this sample yield the same CDR3. The chain employs TRBV11-3 and TRBJ2-5; D is possibly TRBD2 (5 bases). Germline CDR1 SGHNT, CDR2 YENEEA. CDR3 size: 13 residues. V was pared by 3 bases and J by 5 bases, with 10 bases between. CDR3: CASSFGVGETQYF. CDR3 nucleotides: TGTGCCAGCAGCTTCGGGGTTGGGGAGACCCAGTACTTC.

This sequence joins TRBV10-3 and TRBJ2-7; TRBD2 aligns across 13 bases. Trimming at V came to 2 bases and at J to 5 bases, leaving 6 bases not matched to a gene. The CDR3 covers 16 residues. Germline CDR1 ENHRY, CDR2 SYGVKD. CDR3 nucleotide sequence: TGTGCCATCAGTGAGATGGGGACTAGCGGGGTCCACGAGCAGTACTTC. This codes for CAISEMGTSGVHEQYF.

Regarding this clone: A junction boundary mismatches the germline segment, possibly from a read error. The sample carries other DNA sequences with the same CDR3. The chain recombines TRBV2 with TRBJ2-6; D call uncertain. CDR3 length: 12 residues. Germline V lookup: CDR1 SNHLY, CDR2 FYNNEI. The CDR3 DNA reads as TGCGCCAGCAGTGTGGGCTCTCTTGTCCTGACTTTC. Translating it yields CASSVGSLVLTF.

Ten or more counts support this clone. V gene TRBV14 combines with J gene TRBJ2-7; 9 bases are a match to TRBD1. Losses at the gene ends were 3 bases for V and 0 bases for J; bases not matched to a gene: 3. The CDR3 has 15 amino acids. CDR1 SGHDN and CDR2 FVKESK come from the germline V gene. The CDR3 loop is CASSQRTGDSYEQYF. The CDR3 DNA is TGTGCCAGCAGCCAGCGGACAGGGGACTCCTACGAGCAGTACTTC. Full variable domain (rest looked up from reference TRBV14 and TRBJ2-7): EAGVTQFPSHSVIEKGQTVTLRCDPISGHDNLYWYRRVMGKEIKFLLHFVKESKQDESGMPNNRFLAERTGGTYSTLKVQPAELEDSGVYFCASSQRTGDSYEQYFGPGTRLTVT.

The chain links TRBV11-2 to TRBJ2-5; 9 nucleotides align to TRBD1. The CDR3 length is 13 residues. Trimming at V came to 5 bases and at J to 4 bases, leaving 2 bases not matched to a gene. Germline V gene data show CDR1 as SGHAT and CDR2 as FQNNGV. The CDR3: CASSVQGAETQYF. The CDR3 nucleotides are TGTGCCAGCAGCGTACAGGGGGCAGAGACCCAGTACTTC. The variable domain in full, completed from reference TRBV11-2 and TRBJ2-5, reads EAGVAQSPRYKIIEKRQSVAFWCNPISGHATLYWYQQILGQGPKLLIQFQNNGVVDDSQLPKDRFSAERLKGVDSTLKIQPAKLEDSAVYLCASSVQGAETQYFGPGTRLLVL.

The sample holds one count of this clone. The V call is TRBV2, the J call TRBJ1-5; TRBD1 matches 8 bases. This CDR3 is built from 13 residues. Trimming removed 7 bases from V and 7 bases from J; junction bases left unmatched: 6. Germline V lookup: CDR1 SNHLY, CDR2 FYNNEI. CDR3: CASTETGVQPQHF. As DNA, the CDR3 is TGTGCCAGCACAGAGACAGGGGTACAGCCCCAGCATTTT.

This clone was found once. J is TRBJ1-5 and V is TRBV19, with D possibly being TRBD1 (5 bases). V lost 4 bases, J lost 6 bases, and 13 bases lay in between. This CDR3 has 14 amino acids. Germline CDR1 LNHDA, CDR2 SQIVND (reference sequence). The CDR3 loop reads CASSTGGGGQPQHF. In DNA form, the CDR3 reads TGTGCCAGTAGTACCGGTGGGGGGGGTCAGCCCCAGCATTTT.

The CDR3 DNA reads as TGTGCCAGTATGAGGACTAGCGGGTTTTACAATGAGCAGTTCTTC. This sequence encodes CASMRTSGFYNEQFF. The rearrangement links TRBV19 to TRBJ2-1, with 11 bases that match TRBD2. The V segment lost 7 bases and the J segment 4 bases; nucleotides outside the gene matches: 6. Germline-derived CDR1 and CDR2 are LNHDA and SQIVND (reference sequence). The CDR3 spans 15 residues.

This clone was picked up a small number of times. This chain uses TRBV19 with TRBJ2-5; 12 bases are a match to TRBD1. Germline V CDR1 and CDR2: LNHDA, SQIVND (reference sequence). CDR3 length: 16 residues. V shed 4 bases, J shed 3 bases, and the junction held 6 bases outside the gene matches. In nucleotides, the CDR3 is TGTGCCAGTAGTAGGGGACAGGGGGCTTATGAAGAGACCCAGTACTTC. Translating gives CASSRGQGAYEETQYF.

The table lists this clone with a count of one. The rearrangement links TRBV10-3 to TRBJ2-1; 9 bases agree with TRBD2. This CDR3 is built from 16 residues. V lost 4 bases and J lost 0; bases outside the gene matches: 4. Germline V gene sequence: CDR1 ENHRY, CDR2 SYGVKD. The CDR3 nucleotides are TGTGCCATCAGTGGACTAGCGGAAAGCTCCTACAATGAGCAGTTCTTC. Translation gives CAISGLAESSYNEQFF.

The V gene is TRBV7-8, the J gene TRBJ2-5; 7 nucleotides agree with TRBD1. This CDR3 is 12 amino acids long. Germline CDR1 is SGHVS and CDR2 is FQNEAQ. Trimming cost V 7 bases and J 5 bases; bases outside gene matches: 4. The CDR3 protein is CASTRGSETQYF. The DNA of the CDR3 is TGTGCCAGCACCAGGGGGTCGGAGACCCAGTACTTC.

Points on this clone: Since the CDR3 does not end with the conserved phenylalanine or tryptophan, this likely comes from a read error. The limits of the CDR3 on the DNA are not certain, so only TCRdb's listed CDR3 is given. The CDR3 region is CAWSVRGGLSKPYL. V gene TRBV30 combines with J gene TRBJ2-7; the DNA was not used to check the table's D call, TRBD2. The CDR3 region is 14 residues in length, termini included. Per germline, CDR1 GTSNPN and CDR2 SVGIG (reference sequence).

The V gene is TRBV19, the J gene TRBJ1-5; 7 bases line up with TRBD1. The germline CDR1 and CDR2 sequences are LNHDA and SQIVND (reference sequence). The CDR3 length is 14 residues. V lost 11 bases and J lost 8; bases outside the gene matches: 15. This chain's CDR3 is CASNPGQAQEPQHF. The CDR3 region has the DNA TGTGCCTCAAACCCTGGACAGGCCCAGGAGCCCCAGCATTTT.